The 9 T cell receptor beta chains presented below share a single source sample, sequenced in a study of OX40 agonist ivuxolimab in advanced cancers. Profiled with immunoSEQ multiplex PCR; TCRdb holds only in-frame clones, not every one. Here the sample spans more than 75,000 clones, around 83% being singletons. This material consisted of CD4+ or CD8+ T cells sorted from blood, taken in a trial of the OX40 agonist ivuxolimab. These receptors originate from an adult with an advanced solid tumor such as melanoma, head and neck, liver or kidney cancer.

This sequence joins TRBV7-2 and TRBJ2-1; a possible D gene is TRBD2 (7 bases). This CDR3 is 14 amino acids long. The germline V gene has CDR1 SGHTA and CDR2 FQGNSA. Between the trimmed V and J ends, which lost 6 bases and 7 bases, there was a span of 16 bases. In nucleotides, the CDR3 is TGTGCCAGCAGGGAGGGGGTAGCGGGTAATGAGCAGTTCTTC. Its protein is CASREGVAGNEQFF.

The chain employs TRBV19 and TRBJ2-6, with D possibly called TRBD1 or TRBD2 (5 bases each). Looked up from germline, CDR1 is LNHDA and CDR2 is SQIVND (reference sequence). This CDR3 has 15 residues. Trimming left V 5 bases short and J 2 bases short, with 10 bases between. In DNA form, the CDR3 reads TGTGCCAGTAGTCCGCAGGGACCTGGGGCCAACGTCCTGACTTTC. Its translation: CASSPQGPGANVLTF.

The chain links TRBV19 to TRBJ2-1; D tentatively fits TRBD1 or TRBD2 (5 bases each). V lost 1 base, J lost 4 bases, and 14 bases lay in between. The CDR3 spans 16 residues. Germline V gives CDR1 LNHDA, CDR2 SQIVND (reference sequence). CDR3 amino acids: CASSIARGATYNEQFF. CDR3 coding DNA: TGTGCCAGTAGTATAGCGAGGGGAGCTACTTACAATGAGCAGTTCTTC.

The chain joins TRBV10-2 to TRBJ1-6; no clear D. The CDR3 consists of 17 residues. The V end was cut by 3 bases, the J end by 2 bases, with 14 bases between. Germline V lookup: CDR1 WSHSY, CDR2 SAAADI. The CDR3 protein is CASSEPPTGTYNSPLHF. CDR3 nucleotide sequence: TGCGCCAGCAGTGAACCCCCGACGGGGACCTATAATTCACCCCTCCACTTT.

The chain is built from TRBV7-9 and TRBJ2-3; 10 nucleotides match TRBD1. Germline V lookup: CDR1 SEHNR, CDR2 FQNEAQ (reference sequence). CDR3 length: 15 residues. With 6 bases clipped from V and 3 bases from J, the junction kept 6 bases outside the gene matches. The CDR3 bases are TGTGCCAGCAGGGCCGGGACAGGGGTAACAGATACGCAGTATTTT. Residues: CASRAGTGVTDTQYF.

The V and J genes are TRBV4-1 and TRBJ1-4; tentative D call: TRBD1 (5 bases). V was cut by 1 base and J by 3 bases, with 21 bases left in between. The germline V gene has CDR1 MGHRA and CDR2 YSYEKL. This CDR3 contains 19 residues. The CDR3 here is CASSQVISPQGPPNEKLFF. The CDR3 DNA sequence: TGCGCCAGCAGCCAAGTGATATCCCCTCAGGGCCCACCTAATGAAAAACTGTTTTTT.

This clone came up once. The chain has TRBV19 and TRBJ2-7, with D perhaps matching TRBD2 (5 bases). This CDR3 is 13 amino acids long. V was pared by 5 bases and J by 5 bases, with 13 bases between. CDR1 and CDR2 (germline): LNHDA, SQIVND (reference sequence). CDR3 in amino acids: CASSSGFSDEQYF. The CDR3 nucleotides are TGTGCCAGTAGTTCGGGGTTCTCGGACGAGCAGTACTTC. Supplemented by reference TRBV19 and TRBJ2-7, the full variable domain reads DGGITQSPKYLFRKEGQNVTLSCEQNLNHDAMYWYRQDPGQGLRLIYYSQIVNDFQKGDIAEGYSVSREKKESFPLTVTSAQKNPTAFYLCASSSGFSDEQYFGPGTRLTVT.

V is TRBV19 and J is TRBJ1-2; D gene uncertain. The V gene lost 4 bases and the J gene lost 5 bases, with 8 bases spanning the gap. The germline V gene encodes CDR1 LNHDA and CDR2 SQIVND (reference sequence). This CDR3 is 12 amino acids long. The CDR3 loop is CASSTYRYGYTF. The CDR3 nucleotides read TGTGCCAGTAGTACCTACAGATATGGCTACACCTTC.

The J gene is TRBJ2-7, the V gene TRBV7-2; perhaps D is TRBD1 or TRBD2 (5 bases each). This CDR3 spans 14 amino acids. From germline, CDR1 is SGHTA and CDR2 FQGNSA. Trimming removed 2 bases at V and 0 bases at J, with 8 bases between. The CDR3 nucleotides are TGTGCCAGCAGCTTATGGGGGACCTCCTACGAGCAGTACTTC. Protein: CASSLWGTSYEQYF.